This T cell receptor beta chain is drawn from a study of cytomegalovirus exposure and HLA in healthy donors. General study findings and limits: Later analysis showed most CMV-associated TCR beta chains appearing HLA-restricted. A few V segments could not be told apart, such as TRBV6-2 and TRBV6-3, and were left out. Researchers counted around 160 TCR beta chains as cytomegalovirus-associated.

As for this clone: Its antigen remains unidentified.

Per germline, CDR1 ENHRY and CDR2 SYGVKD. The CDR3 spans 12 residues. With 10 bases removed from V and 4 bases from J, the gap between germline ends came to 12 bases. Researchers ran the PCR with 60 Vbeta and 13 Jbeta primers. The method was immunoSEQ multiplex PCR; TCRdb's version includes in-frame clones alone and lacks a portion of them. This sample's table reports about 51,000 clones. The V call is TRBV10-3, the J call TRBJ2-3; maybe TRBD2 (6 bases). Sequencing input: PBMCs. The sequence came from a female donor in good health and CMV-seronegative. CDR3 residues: CATSLASDTQYF. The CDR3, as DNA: TGTGCCACCTCCCTAGCGTCAGATACGCAGTATTTT.